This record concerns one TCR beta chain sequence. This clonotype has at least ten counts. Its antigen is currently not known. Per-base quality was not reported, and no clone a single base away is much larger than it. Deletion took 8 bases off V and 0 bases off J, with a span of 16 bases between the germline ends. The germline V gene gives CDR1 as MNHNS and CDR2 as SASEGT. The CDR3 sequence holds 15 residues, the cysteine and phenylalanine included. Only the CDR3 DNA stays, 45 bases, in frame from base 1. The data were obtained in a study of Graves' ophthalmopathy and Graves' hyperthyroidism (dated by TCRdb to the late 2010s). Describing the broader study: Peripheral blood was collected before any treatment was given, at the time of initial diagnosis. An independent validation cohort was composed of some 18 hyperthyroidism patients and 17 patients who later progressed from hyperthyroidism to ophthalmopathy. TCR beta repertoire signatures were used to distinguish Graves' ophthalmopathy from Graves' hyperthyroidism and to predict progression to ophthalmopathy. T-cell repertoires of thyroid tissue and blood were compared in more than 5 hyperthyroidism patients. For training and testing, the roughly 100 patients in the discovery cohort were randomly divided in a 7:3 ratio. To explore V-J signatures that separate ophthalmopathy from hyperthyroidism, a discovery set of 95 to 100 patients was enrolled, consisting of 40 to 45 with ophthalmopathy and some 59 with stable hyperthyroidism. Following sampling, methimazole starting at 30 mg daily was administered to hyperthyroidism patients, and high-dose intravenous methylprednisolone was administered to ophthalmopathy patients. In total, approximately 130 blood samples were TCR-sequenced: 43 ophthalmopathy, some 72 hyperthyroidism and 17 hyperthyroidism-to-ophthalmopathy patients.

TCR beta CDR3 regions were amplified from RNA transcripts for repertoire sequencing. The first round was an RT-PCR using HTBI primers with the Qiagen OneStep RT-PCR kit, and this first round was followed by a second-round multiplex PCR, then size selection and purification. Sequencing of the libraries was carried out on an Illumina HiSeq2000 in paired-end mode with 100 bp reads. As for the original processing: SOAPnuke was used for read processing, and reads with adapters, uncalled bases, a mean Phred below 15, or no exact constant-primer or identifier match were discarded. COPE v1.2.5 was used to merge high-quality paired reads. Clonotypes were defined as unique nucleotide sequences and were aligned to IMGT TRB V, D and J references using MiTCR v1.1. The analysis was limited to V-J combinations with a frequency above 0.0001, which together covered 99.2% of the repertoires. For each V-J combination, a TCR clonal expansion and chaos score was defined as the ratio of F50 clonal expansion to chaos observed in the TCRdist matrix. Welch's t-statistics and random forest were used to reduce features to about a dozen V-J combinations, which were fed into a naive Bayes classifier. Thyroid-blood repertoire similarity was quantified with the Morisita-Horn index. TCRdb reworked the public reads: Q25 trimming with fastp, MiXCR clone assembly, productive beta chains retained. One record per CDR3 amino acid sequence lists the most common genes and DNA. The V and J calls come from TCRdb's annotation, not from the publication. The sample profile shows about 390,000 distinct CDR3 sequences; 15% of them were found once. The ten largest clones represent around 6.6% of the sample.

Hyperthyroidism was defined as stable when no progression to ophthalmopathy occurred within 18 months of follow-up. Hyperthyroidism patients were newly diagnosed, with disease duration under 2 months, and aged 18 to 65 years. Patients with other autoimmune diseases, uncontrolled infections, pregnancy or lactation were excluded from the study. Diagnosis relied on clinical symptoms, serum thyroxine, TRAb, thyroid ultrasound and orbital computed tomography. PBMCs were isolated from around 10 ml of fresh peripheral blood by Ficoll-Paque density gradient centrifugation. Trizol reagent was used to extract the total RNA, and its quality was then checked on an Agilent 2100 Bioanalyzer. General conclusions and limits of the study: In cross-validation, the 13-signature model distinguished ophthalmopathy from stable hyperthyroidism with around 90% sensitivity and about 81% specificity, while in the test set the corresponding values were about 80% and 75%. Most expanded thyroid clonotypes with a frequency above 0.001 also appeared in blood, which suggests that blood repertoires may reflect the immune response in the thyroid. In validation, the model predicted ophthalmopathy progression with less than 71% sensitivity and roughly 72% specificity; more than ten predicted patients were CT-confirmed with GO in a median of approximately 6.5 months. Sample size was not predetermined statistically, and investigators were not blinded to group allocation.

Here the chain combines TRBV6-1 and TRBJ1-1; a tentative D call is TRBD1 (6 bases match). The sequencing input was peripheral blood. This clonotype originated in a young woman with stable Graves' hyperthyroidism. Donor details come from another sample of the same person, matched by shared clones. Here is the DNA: TGTGCCAGCCATTTAGCCGGGACAATGAACACTGAAGCTTTCTTT. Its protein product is CASHLAGTMNTEAFF.